These T cell receptor beta chains were read from a single sample in a study of T cells in Graves' hyperthyroidism and ophthalmopathy. TCRdb reprocessed the multiplex PCR reads via MiXCR and lists one record per CDR3 protein. The sample holds a few hundred thousand distinct CDR3 sequences, around 15% seen once. The sequenced sample consisted of blood. Receptor source: a woman aged 40 to 50 with Graves' hyperthyroidism. CDR3s include the opening cysteine and the closing phenylalanine or tryptophan. A D gene is named only where the DNA matches it firmly. Where a row states a size, it is once, few, many or the class of an expanded clone; other rows omit it.

d_call clone_size cdr3_length j_call v_call cdr3_aa cdr3_nt
NA few 15 TRBJ1-1 TRBV5-1 CASSMSGWGNTEAFF TGCGCCAGCAGCATGTCCGGGTGGGGGAACACTGAAGCTTTCTTT
TRBD1 many 14 TRBJ2-7 TRBV13 CASSRLGQGYEQYF TGTGCCAGCAGTAGGCTGGGACAGGGCTACGAGCAGTACTTC
NA many 16 TRBJ2-4 TRBV28 CASSLTQGTPLNIQYF TGTGCCAGCAGTTTAACCCAGGGGACTCCCCTAAACATTCAGTACTTC
NA few 17 TRBJ2-4 TRBV6-1 CASSSLLSGMAKNIQYF TGTGCCAGCAGTTCCCTACTGTCAGGGATGGCCAAAAACATTCAGTACTTC
TRBD1 NA 15 TRBJ2-2 TRBV7-3 CASTKDRANTGELFF TGTGCCAGCACCAAGGACAGGGCGAACACCGGGGAGCTGTTTTTT
TRBD2 NA 16 TRBJ2-5 TRBV7-2 CAGSLTSGIIRETQYF TGTGCCGGCAGCTTGACTAGCGGGATAATCAGGGAGACCCAGTACTTC
TRBD1 NA 15 TRBJ1-6 TRBV27 CASSFLGQGNSPLHF TGTGCCAGCAGTTTTTTGGGACAGGGGAATTCACCCCTCCACTTT
TRBD2 many 14 TRBJ2-1 TRBV12-3/TRBV12-4 CASSSRGRANEQFF TGTGCCAGCAGTTCTCGTGGGAGGGCCAATGAGCAGTTCTTC
NA many 12 TRBJ1-1 TRBV3-1 CASSQGRSEAFF TGTGCCAGCAGCCAAGGCCGGTCTGAAGCTTTCTTT
NA many 15 TRBJ1-2 TRBV27 CASSSLGDFGYGYTF TGTGCCAGCAGTTCTCTCGGGGATTTTGGGTATGGCTACACCTTC
TRBD1 NA 15 TRBJ2-1 TRBV5-6 CASSEQGAFYNEQFF TGTGCCAGCAGCGAACAGGGGGCGTTCTACAATGAGCAGTTCTTC
NA NA 16 TRBJ1-3 TRBV19 CASSSPQRISGNTIYF TGTGCCAGTAGTAGCCCGCAGAGAATCTCTGGAAACACCATATATTTT
NA many 16 TRBJ2-2 TRBV28 CASSVPGTLPTGELFF TGTGCCAGCAGTGTCCCCGGGACTCTCCCCACCGGGGAGCTGTTTTTT
NA NA 19 TRBJ1-4 TRBV28 CASEMGAQSSGDPGRKLFF TGTGCCAGTGAGATGGGAGCGCAGTCTAGCGGGGACCCGGGGCGAAAACTGTTTTTT
TRBD1 many 13 TRBJ2-7 TRBV29-1 CSVVSDRAYEQYF TGCAGCGTTGTGTCTGACAGGGCCTACGAGCAGTACTTC
TRBD2 many 16 TRBJ2-7 TRBV28 CASSFPASGSTDEQYF TGTGCCAGCAGTTTTCCGGCTAGCGGGAGTACGGACGAGCAGTACTTC
NA many 13 TRBJ2-5 TRBV28 CASRDPLRETQYF TGTGCCAGCCGGGACCCCCTCAGGGAGACCCAGTACTTC
TRBD2 NA 18 TRBJ2-2 TRBV7-9 CASSFSTTSGRVYGELFF TGTGCCAGCAGCTTCTCGACGACTAGCGGGAGAGTTTACGGGGAGCTGTTTTTT
NA many 14 TRBJ2-2 TRBV5-1 CASSDETGTGELFF TGCGCCAGCAGCGACGAGACAGGCACCGGGGAGCTGTTTTTT
NA NA 15 TRBJ1-1 TRBV7-8 CASSLVGGRWTEAFF TGTGCCAGCAGCTTAGTGGGGGGGCGGTGGACTGAAGCTTTCTTT
NA few 14 TRBJ1-4 TRBV9 CASSVQGGEEKLFF TGTGCCAGCAGCGTCCAAGGGGGAGAGGAAAAACTGTTTTTT
NA few 14 TRBJ1-5 TRBV4-2 CASSFRDMEQPQHF TGTGCCAGCAGCTTCCGGGATATGGAGCAGCCCCAGCATTTT
NA many 12 TRBJ2-7 TRBV2 CASSELIHEQYF TGTGCCAGCAGTGAATTAATCCACGAGCAGTACTTC
NA few 14 TRBJ2-1 TRBV6-1 CASSEVGRGNEQFF TGTGCCAGCAGTGAAGTCGGTAGGGGTAATGAGCAGTTCTTC
TRBD1 NA 15 TRBJ2-1 TRBV5-6 CASSLVGTGDGEQFF TGTGCCAGCAGCTTGGTAGGGACAGGGGATGGTGAGCAGTTCTTC
TRBD1 many 16 TRBJ1-3 TRBV28 CASSSTGQRLGNTIYF TGTGCCAGCAGTTCTACGGGACAGCGGCTTGGAAACACCATATATTTT
NA NA 14 TRBJ1-6 TRBV11-2 CASTPYGGRSPLHF TGTGCCAGCACTCCGTACGGAGGGCGCTCACCCCTCCACTTT
TRBD1 many 13 TRBJ2-7 TRBV9 CASSAGTEYEQYF TGTGCCAGCAGCGCCGGGACAGAATACGAGCAGTACTTC
TRBD1 NA 15 TRBJ1-1 TRBV4-2 CASSARQGEDTEAFF TGTGCCAGCAGCGCCCGACAGGGGGAAGACACTGAAGCTTTCTTT
NA many 15 TRBJ2-6 TRBV19 CASSTTGSGANVLTF TGTGCCAGTAGTACGACAGGCTCTGGGGCCAACGTCCTGACTTTC
NA NA 15 TRBJ2-7 TRBV14 CASSQDAGISYEQYF TGTGCCAGCAGCCAAGATGCGGGGATCTCCTACGAGCAGTACTTC
NA few 13 TRBJ2-7 TRBV2 CASSENASYEQYF TGTGCCAGCAGTGAAAATGCCTCCTACGAGCAGTACTTC
NA many 14 TRBJ1-6 TRBV28 CASSPWGNNSPLHF TGTGCCAGCAGCCCATGGGGGAATAATTCACCCCTCCACTTT
NA many 12 TRBJ2-2 TRBV12-3/TRBV12-4 CASLQGGGELFF TGTGCCAGCCTTCAAGGCGGCGGGGAGCTGTTTTTT
NA many 13 TRBJ2-2 TRBV14 CASSQLGSGELFF TGTGCCAGCAGCCAGCTAGGTTCCGGGGAGCTGTTTTTT
NA few 16 TRBJ2-1 TRBV2 CAGSGARQGGGNEQFF TGTGCCGGCAGTGGGGCCCGACAGGGAGGGGGGAATGAGCAGTTCTTC
TRBD1 few 16 TRBJ1-6 TRBV20-1 CSAISGGLSYNSPLHF TGCAGTGCTATTTCAGGGGGACTCTCCTATAATTCACCCCTCCACTTT
NA NA 16 TRBJ2-1 TRBV6-1 CASSSLGQGIYNEQFF TGTGCCAGCAGCTCCCTGGGTCAGGGAATCTACAATGAGCAGTTCTTC
NA many 13 TRBJ1-1 TRBV3-1 CAVSRGSGTEAFF TGTGCCGTGAGTCGGGGGTCGGGCACTGAAGCTTTCTTT
TRBD2 NA 16 TRBJ2-3 TRBV20-1 CSVTGLAAPEADTQYF TGCAGTGTAACGGGACTAGCGGCCCCTGAGGCAGATACGCAGTATTTT
NA many 15 TRBJ2-1 TRBV14 CASSQDPSSYNEQFF TGTGCCAGCAGCCAAGATCCCAGCTCCTACAATGAGCAGTTCTTC
NA few 16 TRBJ1-6 TRBV27 CASKLGGSSYNSPLHF TGTGCCAGCAAGCTGGGAGGGAGCTCCTATAATTCACCCCTCCACTTT
TRBD1 few 16 TRBJ1-4 TRBV5-1 CASSRDSFATNEKLFF TGCGCCAGCAGCCGGGACAGCTTTGCAACTAATGAAAAACTGTTTTTT
NA many 13 TRBJ2-5 TRBV6-1 CASSGRRGETQYF TGTGCCAGCAGTGGTCGTAGGGGGGAGACCCAGTACTTC
TRBD2 many 14 TRBJ2-3 TRBV12-3/TRBV12-4 CASSQRGAADTQYF TGTGCCAGCAGTCAGCGGGGAGCGGCAGATACGCAGTATTTT
NA many 15 TRBJ1-2 TRBV27 CASSSSGTFNYGYTF TGTGCCAGCAGTTCCTCCGGGACATTTAACTATGGCTACACCTTC